This TCR beta chain is from a study of blood T cells in healthy people across ages. Primers used in a second PCR of roughly 6 to 11 cycles were a sample-barcoded 5' primer and a J-beta primer mix. The authors tagged each cDNA molecule using a template-switch adaptor with 12 random nucleotides. TCRdb itself ran the 5' RACE reads through MiXCR, one entry per CDR3 protein. The profile covers 600,000 or so distinct CDR3 sequences, with approximately 30% appearing a single time and more than 15% taken by the ten largest. At least ten counts were recorded for this clonotype. The V end lost 5 bases, the J end lost 1 base, and 12 bases lay between the germline ends. Looked up from germline, CDR1 is SQVTM and CDR2 is ANQGSEA. This CDR3 contains 14 residues. Isolated per sample were at least 6.5 million PBMCs.

The receptor was derived from a woman older than 75 in good health. This chain connects TRBV29-1 to TRBJ2-1; D is uncertain. The specimen sequenced was blood. In nucleotides, the CDR3 is TGCAGCGTTCCAACAGCGAATTCCTACAATGAGCAGTTCTTC. Translation gives CSVPTANSYNEQFF.